These T cell receptor beta chains were read from a single sample in a study of lymphopenia after photon versus proton radiotherapy. TCRdb's copy holds only in-frame clones and misses some; the assay was immunoSEQ multiplex PCR. The sample consists of roughly 42,000 clones, over 75% of them appearing once. The source was peripheral blood, collected from a patient treated with photon-based radiotherapy. The origin of the receptors is a man aged 35-49 years with gastric cancer. CDR3s leave out the opening cysteine and the closing phenylalanine or tryptophan. Where a row states a size, it is once, few, many or the class of an expanded clone; other rows omit it.

length: 13; size: once; V: TRBV11-2; J: TRBJ2-7; CDR3: ASSLDLSPAYEQY
length: 12; size: NA; V: TRBV7-2; J: TRBJ1-4; CDR3: ASSPGQGNEKLF
length: 13; size: NA; V: TRBV18; J: TRBJ1-4; CDR3: ASSPRGKTNEKLF
length: 10; size: NA; V: TRBV7-9; J: TRBJ1-5; CDR3: ASSLENQPQH
length: 10; size: NA; V: TRBV7-2; J: TRBJ2-7; CDR3: ASSLGAYEQY
length: 12; size: NA; V: TRBV7-6; J: TRBJ1-1; CDR3: ASSLSGANTEAF
length: 13; size: NA; V: TRBV18; J: TRBJ1-5; CDR3: ASSPPGQGGQPQH
length: 11; size: NA; V: TRBV5-6; J: TRBJ2-3; CDR3: ASSPLRGDTQY
length: 14; size: NA; V: TRBV13; J: TRBJ2-1; CDR3: ASSLGLGQSYNEQF
length: 14; size: NA; V: TRBV4-2; J: TRBJ2-1; CDR3: ASSQEGLPAYNEQF
length: 12; size: NA; V: TRBV2; J: TRBJ2-2; CDR3: ASSEDRNTGELF
length: 13; size: NA; V: TRBV4-3; J: TRBJ1-2; CDR3: ASSQHRDLNYGYT
length: 11; size: NA; V: TRBV7-3; J: TRBJ2-5; CDR3: ASSLSSQETQY
length: 15; size: NA; V: TRBV5-1; J: TRBJ2-3; CDR3: ASSLEGQGAGTDTQY
length: 10; size: NA; V: TRBV6-6; J: TRBJ2-4; CDR3: ASSLGGGIQY
length: 14; size: NA; V: TRBV28; J: TRBJ2-2; CDR3: ASSSAGTGGSGELF
length: 10; size: once; V: TRBV7-6; J: TRBJ1-4; CDR3: ASSDLGEKLF
length: 15; size: NA; V: TRBV7-8; J: TRBJ1-2; CDR3: ASSLAVEGQGNYGYT
length: 11; size: NA; V: TRBV29-1; J: TRBJ1-4; CDR3: SARQGTNEKLF
length: 13; size: medium-sized; V: TRBV30; J: TRBJ1-1; CDR3: AWSGPQVTATEAF
length: 14; size: NA; V: TRBV5-4; J: TRBJ2-5; CDR3: ASSLRAGASKETQY
length: 14; size: few; V: TRBV19; J: TRBJ1-2; CDR3: ASSIGGVQANYGYT
length: 14; size: NA; V: TRBV7-8; J: TRBJ2-2; CDR3: ASSLGSQGMIRELF
length: 12; size: NA; V: TRBV30; J: TRBJ1-5; CDR3: AWTEGGRNQPQH
length: 12; size: NA; V: TRBV10-3; J: TRBJ2-1; CDR3: AISETGMNNEQF
length: 10; size: once; V: TRBV30; J: TRBJ1-2; CDR3: AWSTRGGRGT
length: 12; size: NA; V: TRBV9; J: TRBJ1-1; CDR3: ASSQGMRNTEAF
length: 13; size: few; V: TRBV9; J: TRBJ2-3; CDR3: ASSPVGSSTDTQY
length: 14; size: NA; V: TRBV9; J: TRBJ1-4; CDR3: ASSVGFGGTNEKLF
length: 13; size: NA; V: TRBV2; J: TRBJ1-1; CDR3: ASKRKWQDNTEAF
length: 14; size: NA; V: TRBV7-2; J: TRBJ1-3; CDR3: ASSRERGRTGNTIY
length: 14; size: NA; V: TRBV30; J: TRBJ2-1; CDR3: AWSVLGLAPYNEQF
length: 12; size: NA; V: TRBV15; J: TRBJ1-6; CDR3: ATSRDKGFSPLH
length: 11; size: NA; V: TRBV10-3; J: TRBJ1-5; CDR3: AISESRDQPQH
length: 13; size: few; V: TRBV11-2; J: TRBJ2-3; CDR3: ASSPRGPTTDTQY
length: 12; size: NA; V: TRBV5-6; J: TRBJ1-1; CDR3: ASSFGDLNTEAF
length: 12; size: NA; V: TRBV10-3; J: TRBJ2-7; CDR3: AISELQGAREQY